The rows below give T cell receptor beta chains drawn from one sample of a study of OX40 agonist ivuxolimab in advanced cancers. The assay was immunoSEQ multiplex PCR, and TCRdb's table has in-frame clones only and misses some. The sample records tens of thousands of clones, approximately 78% being singletons. The source was CD4+ or CD8+ T cells sorted from blood, collected in a trial of the OX40 agonist ivuxolimab. All receptors come from an adult with an advanced solid tumor such as melanoma, head and neck, liver or kidney cancer. Each CDR3 is given with its conserved first and last residue. The D gene is left open where the match is weak. The listing skips clone size in some rows; elsewhere it reads once, few, many or a size class.

CDR3 DNA: TGTGCCAGCAGCTTATCGGGGGGGTACACTGAAGCTTTCTTT; CDR3 protein: CASSLSGGYTEAFF; clone size: .; J gene: TRBJ1-1; V gene: TRBV7-9; D gene: .
CDR3 DNA: TGTGCCAGCAGTCGGGACAGTCAATCCTATAATTCACCCCTCCACTTT; CDR3 protein: CASSRDSQSYNSPLHF; clone size: .; J gene: TRBJ1-6; V gene: TRBV7-8; D gene: TRBD1
CDR3 DNA: TGTGCCAGCAGCCAAGAGTATCGGGGGTCGGACGAGCAGTACTTC; CDR3 protein: CASSQEYRGSDEQYF; clone size: .; J gene: TRBJ2-7; V gene: TRBV4-2; D gene: .
CDR3 DNA: TGTGCCAGTAGTACTGAAATTACAGGGATTCAGCCCCAGCATTTT; CDR3 protein: CASSTEITGIQPQHF; clone size: .; J gene: TRBJ1-5; V gene: TRBV19; D gene: .
CDR3 DNA: TGTGCCAGCAGAGCGACCTATCTTGGAGGTGAAGCTTTCTTT; CDR3 protein: CASRATYLGGEAFF; clone size: many; J gene: TRBJ1-1; V gene: TRBV2; D gene: .
CDR3 DNA: TGTGCCAGCAGCCGCAGCAACACCGGGGAGCTGTTTTTT; CDR3 protein: CASSRSNTGELFF; clone size: .; J gene: TRBJ2-2; V gene: TRBV7-2; D gene: .
CDR3 DNA: TGCAGTGTACGGGACGCCCTCGAGCAGTACTTC; CDR3 protein: CSVRDALEQYF; clone size: .; J gene: TRBJ2-7; V gene: TRBV20-1; D gene: .
CDR3 DNA: TGTGCCAGCAGCTTAAGTTCCAGGGCTGAAGCTTTCTTT; CDR3 protein: CASSLSSRAEAFF; clone size: .; J gene: TRBJ1-1; V gene: TRBV11-1; D gene: .
CDR3 DNA: TGTGCCAGCAGCGCGTCAGGGACCGGGACAGGCTACGAGCAGTACTTC; CDR3 protein: CASSASGTGTGYEQYF; clone size: .; J gene: TRBJ2-7; V gene: TRBV9; D gene: TRBD1
CDR3 DNA: TGTGCCAGCAGCTTAGCGGGGGCCGGGCTGGGAGAGACCCAGTACTTC; CDR3 protein: CASSLAGAGLGETQYF; clone size: .; J gene: TRBJ2-5; V gene: TRBV11-3; D gene: .
CDR3 DNA: TGTGCCAGCAGCACTCAACTCATGCGGGGGGCCTCTAGCACAGATACGCAGTATTTT; CDR3 protein: CASSTQLMRGASSTDTQYF; clone size: .; J gene: TRBJ2-3; V gene: TRBV7-8; D gene: TRBD2
CDR3 DNA: TGTGCCAGCAGCTTAGCTCGACTAGCGGGGGGCTCCACCTACGAGCAGTACTTC; CDR3 protein: CASSLARLAGGSTYEQYF; clone size: .; J gene: TRBJ2-7; V gene: TRBV7-6; D gene: TRBD2
CDR3 DNA: TGTGCCAGCACAGCGGGGGGATTATACAATGAGCAGTTCTTC; CDR3 protein: CASTAGGLYNEQFF; clone size: .; J gene: TRBJ2-1; V gene: TRBV28; D gene: TRBD2
CDR3 DNA: TGTGCCAGCAGCTTGGTGGGACAGGGCCAGGAGCAGTACTTC; CDR3 protein: CASSLVGQGQEQYF; clone size: .; J gene: TRBJ2-7; V gene: TRBV5-4; D gene: TRBD1
CDR3 DNA: TGTGCCAGCAGCCATAGAGCCCCGGGACAGGGGGCGGCTGGGGCCAACGTCCTGACTTTC; CDR3 protein: CASSHRAPGQGAAGANVLTF; clone size: .; J gene: TRBJ2-6; V gene: TRBV7-8; D gene: TRBD1
CDR3 DNA: TGTGCCAGCAGCTTAGAGGGGACTAGCGGAGGGGTAGAGACCCAGTACTTC; CDR3 protein: CASSLEGTSGGVETQYF; clone size: .; J gene: TRBJ2-5; V gene: TRBV7-6; D gene: TRBD2
CDR3 DNA: TGTGCCAGCAGGACCTCTAGCGGGGGGGCCTACGAGCAGTACTTC; CDR3 protein: CASRTSSGGAYEQYF; clone size: once; J gene: TRBJ2-7; V gene: TRBV2; D gene: TRBD2
CDR3 DNA: TGTGCCAGCAGTTTATTCAGCACCGCCGGTCAGCCCCAGCATTTT; CDR3 protein: CASSLFSTAGQPQHF; clone size: .; J gene: TRBJ1-5; V gene: TRBV28; D gene: .
CDR3 DNA: TGCGCCAGCAGCCCTGGAGGGGGTGGCTACGAGCAGTACTTC; CDR3 protein: CASSPGGGGYEQYF; clone size: once; J gene: TRBJ2-7; V gene: TRBV5-1; D gene: .
CDR3 DNA: TGTGCCAGCAGCGTCGCTGGGCAGCGGGGGTACAATGAGCAGTTCTTC; CDR3 protein: CASSVAGQRGYNEQFF; clone size: .; J gene: TRBJ2-1; V gene: TRBV9; D gene: TRBD2
CDR3 DNA: TGTGCCAGCAGTTTTGGTTGGCCCTCTCGGGTAGGCTATGGCTACACCTTC; CDR3 protein: CASSFGWPSRVGYGYTF; clone size: .; J gene: TRBJ1-2; V gene: TRBV27; D gene: .
CDR3 DNA: TGTGCCAGCGCCCGTACAGAAGCGAACTATGGCTACACCTTC; CDR3 protein: CASARTEANYGYTF; clone size: .; J gene: TRBJ1-2; V gene: TRBV6-1; D gene: .
CDR3 DNA: TGTGCCAGCAGCGTCGGTAGCGGGGGGGCCCGCGAGCAGTACTTC; CDR3 protein: CASSVGSGGAREQYF; clone size: .; J gene: TRBJ2-7; V gene: TRBV2; D gene: TRBD2
CDR3 DNA: TGTGCCAGCACCTCTGACAGGGGGCTGTACGAGCAGTACTTC; CDR3 protein: CASTSDRGLYEQYF; clone size: once; J gene: TRBJ2-7; V gene: TRBV2; D gene: TRBD1
CDR3 DNA: TGTGCCAGCAGCTTAGATACGAGGCTACCTAACTATGGCTACACCTTC; CDR3 protein: CASSLDTRLPNYGYTF; clone size: once; J gene: TRBJ1-2; V gene: TRBV11-2; D gene: .
CDR3 DNA: TGTGCCAGCAGCTCCTCGGGGGAGGGCTATGGCTACACCTTC; CDR3 protein: CASSSSGEGYGYTF; clone size: .; J gene: TRBJ1-2; V gene: TRBV5-6; D gene: .
CDR3 DNA: TGTGCCAGCAGCCCCGCCGGAAACACCATATATTTT; CDR3 protein: CASSPAGNTIYF; clone size: .; J gene: TRBJ1-3; V gene: TRBV7-2; D gene: .
CDR3 DNA: TGCGCCAGCAGTCAAAGGCGGGACAGGGAGTCCCCTAACTATGGCTACACCTTC; CDR3 protein: CASSQRRDRESPNYGYTF; clone size: .; J gene: TRBJ1-2; V gene: TRBV23-1; D gene: TRBD1
CDR3 DNA: TGCAGCGTTGATGAGGATCGTGAGCAGTTCTTC; CDR3 protein: CSVDEDREQFF; clone size: .; J gene: TRBJ2-1; V gene: TRBV29-1; D gene: .
CDR3 DNA: TGTGCCACCATAGAACAGGGGGCGCGACTAGCGGGGAGGCCTTACGAGCAGTACTTC; CDR3 protein: CATIEQGARLAGRPYEQYF; clone size: .; J gene: TRBJ2-7; V gene: TRBV13; D gene: TRBD2
CDR3 DNA: TGTGCCAGCTCACCAACGGAGACCCAGTACTTC; CDR3 protein: CASSPTETQYF; clone size: .; J gene: TRBJ2-5; V gene: TRBV18; D gene: .
CDR3 DNA: TGTGCCAGCAGTTACTCTTCTTTGGAAGATACGCAGTATTTT; CDR3 protein: CASSYSSLEDTQYF; clone size: .; J gene: TRBJ2-3; V gene: TRBV6-5; D gene: .
CDR3 DNA: TGTGCCAGCAGTGATTTATCCGGGACTGGACGCACAGATACGCAGTATTTT; CDR3 protein: CASSDLSGTGRTDTQYF; clone size: .; J gene: TRBJ2-3; V gene: TRBV6-1; D gene: .
CDR3 DNA: TGTGCCAGCAGTGCGGAAAGGGCGGGTGAGCAGTTCTTC; CDR3 protein: CASSAERAGEQFF; clone size: .; J gene: TRBJ2-1; V gene: TRBV2; D gene: .
CDR3 DNA: TGTGCCAGCAGTTACACAGACCGCGGGGAGCTGTTTTTT; CDR3 protein: CASSYTDRGELFF; clone size: .; J gene: TRBJ2-2; V gene: TRBV6-5; D gene: .
CDR3 DNA: TGCGCCAGCAGCTTAAGACAGGGGTTGTCTAATGAAAAACTGTTTTTT; CDR3 protein: CASSLRQGLSNEKLFF; clone size: .; J gene: TRBJ1-4; V gene: TRBV5-1; D gene: TRBD1
CDR3 DNA: TGTGCCAGTAGTAGCCGGGACTGGGGGTATTCCGGGGAGCTGTTTTTT; CDR3 protein: CASSSRDWGYSGELFF; clone size: .; J gene: TRBJ2-2; V gene: TRBV19; D gene: .
CDR3 DNA: TGCGCCAGCAGGGACGGATTTTCCTCTGGAAACACCATATATTTT; CDR3 protein: CASRDGFSSGNTIYF; clone size: once; J gene: TRBJ1-3; V gene: TRBV4-1; D gene: .
CDR3 DNA: TGTGCCAGCAGCTTAACGCCCGTGGGGGAAACCGGGGAGCTGTTTTTT; CDR3 protein: CASSLTPVGETGELFF; clone size: .; J gene: TRBJ2-2; V gene: TRBV7-3; D gene: .
CDR3 DNA: TGTGCCAGTAGTGGCGGCGGCGCAGGGACCCAGTACTTC; CDR3 protein: CASSGGGAGTQYF; clone size: .; J gene: TRBJ2-5; V gene: TRBV19; D gene: .
CDR3 DNA: TGTGCCAGTGATACAGGGGGCGGCAATCAGCCCCAGCATTTT; CDR3 protein: CASDTGGGNQPQHF; clone size: .; J gene: TRBJ1-5; V gene: TRBV19; D gene: TRBD1
CDR3 DNA: TGCGCCAGCAGCCAAGTTCGTGGGGACTCCCTCCATACGCAGTATTTT; CDR3 protein: CASSQVRGDSLHTQYF; clone size: .; J gene: TRBJ2-3; V gene: TRBV4-1; D gene: .
CDR3 DNA: TGTGCCAGCAGACGTTGGACGCTGAAGACTGAAGCTTTCTTT; CDR3 protein: CASRRWTLKTEAFF; clone size: .; J gene: TRBJ1-1; V gene: TRBV5-6; D gene: .
CDR3 DNA: TGTGCCAGCTCACCGATCGGATCAGGGGGTCAGCCCCAGCATTTT; CDR3 protein: CASSPIGSGGQPQHF; clone size: .; J gene: TRBJ1-5; V gene: TRBV18; D gene: TRBD1
CDR3 DNA: TGTGCCAGCAGCCAGGGACCGTACAATGAGCAGTTCTTC; CDR3 protein: CASSQGPYNEQFF; clone size: .; J gene: TRBJ2-1; V gene: TRBV9; D gene: .
CDR3 DNA: TGTGCCAGCAGTCGTCTAGCGCACCAAGAGACCCAGTACTTC; CDR3 protein: CASSRLAHQETQYF; clone size: .; J gene: TRBJ2-5; V gene: TRBV11-2; D gene: .
CDR3 DNA: TGTGCCAGCAGTTTATATGGAGGGGAGGAGGGTCGCCAGCCCCAGCATTTT; CDR3 protein: CASSLYGGEEGRQPQHF; clone size: .; J gene: TRBJ1-5; V gene: TRBV27; D gene: .
CDR3 DNA: TGTGCCAGTAGTATGGGGACAGGGACCTACGAGCAGTACTTC; CDR3 protein: CASSMGTGTYEQYF; clone size: .; J gene: TRBJ2-7; V gene: TRBV19; D gene: TRBD1
CDR3 DNA: TGCAGCGTTCACCCGGGGGCGTTCCCTCAACGGGGAGGTTCGCAGACCCAGTACTTC; CDR3 protein: CSVHPGAFPQRGGSQTQYF; clone size: .; J gene: TRBJ2-5; V gene: TRBV29-1; D gene: .
CDR3 DNA: TGTGCCAGCAGTTACTCCGACGGCAATCAGCCCCAGCATTTT; CDR3 protein: CASSYSDGNQPQHF; clone size: .; J gene: TRBJ1-5; V gene: TRBV6-5; D gene: .
CDR3 DNA: TGTGCCAGCAGTCGGGGTGGGGGTAACATTCAGTACTTC; CDR3 protein: CASSRGGGNIQYF; clone size: .; J gene: TRBJ2-4; V gene: TRBV6-1; D gene: .
CDR3 DNA: TGTGCCAGCAGTTTAAAGACCCATTCACCCCTCCACTTT; CDR3 protein: CASSLKTHSPLHF; clone size: medium-sized; J gene: TRBJ1-6; V gene: TRBV6-1; D gene: .
CDR3 DNA: TGTGCCAGCAGGAGACGGGGTTCGGGGCAAGAGACCCAGTACTTC; CDR3 protein: CASRRRGSGQETQYF; clone size: few; J gene: TRBJ2-5; V gene: TRBV2; D gene: .
CDR3 DNA: TGTGCCAGCTCACCCCGCAGCCCCAGCTCCTACAATGAGCAGTTCTTC; CDR3 protein: CASSPRSPSSYNEQFF; clone size: .; J gene: TRBJ2-1; V gene: TRBV18; D gene: .
CDR3 DNA: TGTGCCAGTAGTTTAAATAACTATGGCTACACCTTC; CDR3 protein: CASSLNNYGYTF; clone size: .; J gene: TRBJ1-2; V gene: TRBV19; D gene: .
CDR3 DNA: TGTGCCAGCAGCTTGGGGGACGGCGCCTATGGCTACACCTTC; CDR3 protein: CASSLGDGAYGYTF; clone size: few; J gene: TRBJ1-2; V gene: TRBV5-6; D gene: .
CDR3 DNA: TGTGCCAGCAGCTTAGGCCGAAAGCGAGATCCGGATACGCAGTATTTT; CDR3 protein: CASSLGRKRDPDTQYF; clone size: .; J gene: TRBJ2-3; V gene: TRBV13; D gene: .